This T cell receptor (beta chain) was sequenced during a study of blood T cell repertoires in COVID-19. As for the study in general: Specimens from acute and convalescent COVID-19 originated in the United States, Italy and Spain. PBMCs, B-cell-depleted T cells, or T cells were the source of the cDNA or gDNA that made up the material.

The germline V and J ends were trimmed by 4 bases and 1 base, with 4 bases remaining between them. Germline CDR1 reads SGHDN; CDR2 reads FVKESK. The CDR3 runs to 13 residues. Only a few counts were recorded for this clone. In the source study's methods: Amplified reference gene primers provided the basis for estimating nucleated cell counts. The protocol was immunoSEQ multiplex PCR, while the TCRdb copy is restricted to in-frame clones and leaves out a portion. The V and J calls and clone size are taken from that table; D and trimming were inferred from the DNA. The sample carries approximately 260,000 clones, about four fifths recorded once.

This chain links TRBV14 with TRBJ2-2, with D uncertain. Sequences were obtained from peripheral blood. The receptor's source is a woman older than 75 with acute or convalescent COVID-19. This CDR3 reads CASSPKNTGELFF. The CDR3 DNA follows: TGTGCCAGCAGCCCCAAGAACACCGGGGAGCTGTTTTTT.